The rows below give T cell receptor beta chains drawn from one sample of a study of blood T cell repertoires in COVID-19. The protocol was immunoSEQ multiplex PCR, while the TCRdb copy is restricted to in-frame clones and leaves out a portion. The table lists about 74,000 clones, about 91% of them singletons. The sequencing input was peripheral blood. Source of these receptors: a woman aged 80 or over with active or convalescent COVID-19. Both conserved end residues are part of each CDR3. D genes are given only for firm matches. The size of a clone is reported for some rows only, either as once, few or many, or as a class for expanded clones.

clone size: .
J gene: TRBJ2-3
V gene: TRBV11-2
D gene: TRBD2
CDR3 DNA: TGTGCCAGCAGCTTCCGACTAGCGGGGGGCTATGAAGGAGATACGCAGTATTTT
CDR3 protein: CASSFRLAGGYEGDTQYF

clone size: few
J gene: TRBJ2-5
V gene: TRBV25-1
D gene: .
CDR3 DNA: TGTGCCAGCGAGGACAGATTCAGCGGAGAGACCCAGTACTTC
CDR3 protein: CASEDRFSGETQYF

clone size: .
J gene: TRBJ1-1
V gene: TRBV7-9
D gene: .
CDR3 DNA: TGTGCCAGCAGCCCCGAGCCGGGGAAGAACACTGAAGCTTTCTTT
CDR3 protein: CASSPEPGKNTEAFF

clone size: .
J gene: TRBJ2-1
V gene: TRBV18
D gene: TRBD2
CDR3 DNA: TGTGCCAGCTCACCACCGGAAACTAGCGGGAGACGGTCTAATGAGCAGTTCTTC
CDR3 protein: CASSPPETSGRRSNEQFF

clone size: .
J gene: TRBJ2-5
V gene: TRBV10-3
D gene: TRBD1
CDR3 DNA: TGTGCCATCAGTGAGGCGGACAGGGGGCAGGAGACCCAGTACTTC
CDR3 protein: CAISEADRGQETQYF

clone size: .
J gene: TRBJ2-1
V gene: TRBV2
D gene: .
CDR3 DNA: TGTGCCAGCAGTGTTATCGGGGCCTACAATGAGCAGTTCTTC
CDR3 protein: CASSVIGAYNEQFF

clone size: few
J gene: TRBJ1-1
V gene: TRBV19
D gene: TRBD1
CDR3 DNA: TGTGCCAGTAGGTATTACAGGGGTCAAGACACTGAAGCTTTCTTT
CDR3 protein: CASRYYRGQDTEAFF

clone size: .
J gene: TRBJ2-2
V gene: TRBV29-1
D gene: TRBD2
CDR3 DNA: TGCAGCGTTGAACGGACTAGCGGGGGCGGCGGGGAGCTGTTTTTT
CDR3 protein: CSVERTSGGGGELFF

clone size: .
J gene: TRBJ2-5
V gene: TRBV24-1
D gene: .
CDR3 DNA: TGTGCCACCAGTGATGTGACAGTCCAAGAGACCCAGTACTTC
CDR3 protein: CATSDVTVQETQYF

clone size: .
J gene: TRBJ1-5
V gene: TRBV19
D gene: .
CDR3 DNA: TGTGCCAGTAGTATGGGCCTCTTGAACAATCAGCCCCAGCATTTT
CDR3 protein: CASSMGLLNNQPQHF

clone size: .
J gene: TRBJ2-3
V gene: TRBV29-1
D gene: TRBD2
CDR3 DNA: TGCAGCGTCCGGACTAGCGGCACAGATACGCAGTATTTT
CDR3 protein: CSVRTSGTDTQYF

clone size: .
J gene: TRBJ2-7
V gene: TRBV9
D gene: TRBD1
CDR3 DNA: TGTGCCAGCAGCTCCCATGGACAGGGGGCCTACGAGCAGTACTTC
CDR3 protein: CASSSHGQGAYEQYF

clone size: once
J gene: TRBJ1-6
V gene: TRBV5-1
D gene: .
CDR3 DNA: TGCGCCAGCAGCTTGTTACAGCCGGCAGCACATAATTCACCCCTCCACTTT
CDR3 protein: CASSLLQPAAHNSPLHF

clone size: .
J gene: TRBJ1-2
V gene: TRBV18
D gene: .
CDR3 DNA: TGTGCCAGCTCACCTGGAGGGACTCCCTATGGCTATACCTTC
CDR3 protein: CASSPGGTPYGYTF